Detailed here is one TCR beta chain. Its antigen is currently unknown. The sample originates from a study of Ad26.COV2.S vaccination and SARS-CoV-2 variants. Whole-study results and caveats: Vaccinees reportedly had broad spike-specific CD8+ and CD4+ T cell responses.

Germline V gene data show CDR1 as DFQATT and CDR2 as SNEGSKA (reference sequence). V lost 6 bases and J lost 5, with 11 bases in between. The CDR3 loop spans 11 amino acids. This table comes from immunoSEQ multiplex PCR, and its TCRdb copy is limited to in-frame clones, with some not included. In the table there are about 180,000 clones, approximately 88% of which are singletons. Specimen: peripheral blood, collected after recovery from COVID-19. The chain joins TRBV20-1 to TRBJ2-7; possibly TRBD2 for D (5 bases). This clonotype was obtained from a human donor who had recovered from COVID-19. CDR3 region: CSAKLADEQYF. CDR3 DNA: TGCAGTGCAAAGCTAGCAGACGAGCAGTACTTC.